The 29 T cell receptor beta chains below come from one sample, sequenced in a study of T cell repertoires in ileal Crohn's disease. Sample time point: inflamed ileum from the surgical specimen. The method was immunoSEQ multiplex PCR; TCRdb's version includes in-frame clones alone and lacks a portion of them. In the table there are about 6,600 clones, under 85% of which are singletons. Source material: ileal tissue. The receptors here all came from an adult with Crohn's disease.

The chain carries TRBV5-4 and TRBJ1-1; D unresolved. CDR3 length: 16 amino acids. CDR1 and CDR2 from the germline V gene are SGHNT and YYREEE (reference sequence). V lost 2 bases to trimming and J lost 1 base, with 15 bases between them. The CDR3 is CASSLFGRLGNTEAFF. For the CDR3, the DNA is TGTGCCAGCAGCTTATTCGGGAGGCTGGGGAACACTGAAGCTTTCTTT. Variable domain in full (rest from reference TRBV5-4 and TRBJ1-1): ETGVTQSPTHLIKTRGQQVTLRCSSQSGHNTVSWYQQALGQGPQFIFQYYREEENGRGNFPPRFSGLQFPNYSSELNVNALELDDSALYLCASSLFGRLGNTEAFFGQGTRLTVV.

The CDR3 loop reads CASSLEVLALETQYF. DNA of the CDR3: TGCGCCAGCAGCTTGGAGGTGCTAGCCTTGGAGACCCAGTACTTC. J is TRBJ2-5 and V is TRBV5-1; TRBD2 is a possible D gene (5 bases). In germline, CDR1 is SGHRS, CDR2 YFSETQ. This CDR3 is 15 amino acids long. The germline V and J ends were trimmed by 0 bases and 5 bases, with 14 bases remaining between them.

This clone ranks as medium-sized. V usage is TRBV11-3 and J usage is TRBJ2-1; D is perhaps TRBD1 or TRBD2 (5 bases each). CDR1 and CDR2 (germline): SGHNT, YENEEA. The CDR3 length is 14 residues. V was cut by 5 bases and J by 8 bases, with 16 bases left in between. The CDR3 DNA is TGTGCCAGCAGCCCGGGACCGCTGACCGATGAGCAGTTCTTC. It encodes CASSPGPLTDEQFF.

This CDR3 is CASSQESLGGGYGYTF. CDR3 DNA: TGTGCCAGCAGCCAAGAAAGTCTAGGGGGAGGATATGGCTACACCTTC. This sequence joins TRBV4-2 and TRBJ1-2; D perhaps matches TRBD1 (6 bases). CDR1 is LGHNA and CDR2 is YNFKEQ in the germline V gene. V was cut by 0 bases and J by 5 bases, with 16 bases left in between. This CDR3 has 16 amino acids.

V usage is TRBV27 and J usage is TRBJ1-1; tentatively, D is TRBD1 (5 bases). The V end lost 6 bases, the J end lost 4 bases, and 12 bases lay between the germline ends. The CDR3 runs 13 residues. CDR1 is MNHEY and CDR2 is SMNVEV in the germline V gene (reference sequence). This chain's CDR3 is CASRGVRLTEAFF. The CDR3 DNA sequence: TGTGCCAGCAGGGGGGTAAGACTCACTGAAGCTTTCTTT.

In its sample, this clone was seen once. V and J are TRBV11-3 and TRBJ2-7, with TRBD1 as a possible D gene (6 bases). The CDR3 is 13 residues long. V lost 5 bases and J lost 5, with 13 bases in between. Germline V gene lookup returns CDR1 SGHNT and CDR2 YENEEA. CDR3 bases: TGTGCCAGCAGCCCCGGACAGCCGAACGAGCAGTACTTC. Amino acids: CASSPGQPNEQYF.

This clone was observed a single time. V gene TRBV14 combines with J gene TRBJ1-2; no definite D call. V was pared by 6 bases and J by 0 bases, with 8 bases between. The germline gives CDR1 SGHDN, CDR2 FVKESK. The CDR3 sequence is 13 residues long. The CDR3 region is CASSSGTNYGYTF. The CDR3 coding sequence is TGTGCCAGCAGTTCCGGGACTAACTATGGCTACACCTTC.

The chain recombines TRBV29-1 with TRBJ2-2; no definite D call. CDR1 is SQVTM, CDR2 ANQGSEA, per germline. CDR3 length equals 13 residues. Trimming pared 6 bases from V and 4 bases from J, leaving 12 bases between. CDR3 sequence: CSVTTPPTGELFF. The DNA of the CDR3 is TGCAGCGTGACAACACCCCCCACCGGGGAGCTGTTTTTT.

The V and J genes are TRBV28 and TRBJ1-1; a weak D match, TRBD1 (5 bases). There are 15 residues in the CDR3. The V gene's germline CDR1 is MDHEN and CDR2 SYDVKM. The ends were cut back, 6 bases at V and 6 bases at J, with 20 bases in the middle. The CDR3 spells CASRGRTGFLPEAFF. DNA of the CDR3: TGTGCCAGCAGAGGGAGAACAGGCTTTTTACCTGAAGCTTTCTTT.

The CDR3, as DNA: TGTGCCAGCAGACCTGGACAGGCCAGCAATCAGCCCCAGCATTTT. Translating gives CASRPGQASNQPQHF. This chain connects TRBV2 to TRBJ1-5; 7 bases are a match to TRBD1. V lost 6 bases and J lost 1; bases outside the gene matches: 6. CDR1 is SNHLY, CDR2 FYNNEI, per germline. CDR3 size: 15 residues.

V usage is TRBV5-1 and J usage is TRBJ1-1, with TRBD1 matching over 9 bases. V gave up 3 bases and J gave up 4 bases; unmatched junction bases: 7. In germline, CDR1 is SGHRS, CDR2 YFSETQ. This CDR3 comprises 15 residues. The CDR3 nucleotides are TGCGCCAGCAGCTACTTACAGGGGGCCGGCACTGAAGCTTTCTTT. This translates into CASSYLQGAGTEAFF.

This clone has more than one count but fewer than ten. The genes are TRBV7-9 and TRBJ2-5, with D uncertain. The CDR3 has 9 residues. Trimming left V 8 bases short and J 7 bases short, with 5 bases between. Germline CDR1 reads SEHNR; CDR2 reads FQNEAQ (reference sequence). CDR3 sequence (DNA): TGTGCCAGCCGGCGGACCCAGTACTTC. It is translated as CASRRTQYF.

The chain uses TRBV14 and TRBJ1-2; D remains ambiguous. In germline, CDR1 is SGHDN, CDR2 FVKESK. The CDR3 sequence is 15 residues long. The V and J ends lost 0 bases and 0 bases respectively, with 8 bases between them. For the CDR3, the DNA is TGTGCCAGCAGCCAAGATATTCCAGCTAACTATGGCTACACCTTC. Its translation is CASSQDIPANYGYTF.

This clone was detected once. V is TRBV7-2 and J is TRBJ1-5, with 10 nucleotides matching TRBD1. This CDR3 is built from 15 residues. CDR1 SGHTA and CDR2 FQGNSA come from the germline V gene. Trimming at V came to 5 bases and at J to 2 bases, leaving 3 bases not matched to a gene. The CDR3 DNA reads TGTGCCAGCAGCCTGGACAGGGGGGGCAATCAGCCCCAGCATTTT. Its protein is CASSLDRGGNQPQHF.

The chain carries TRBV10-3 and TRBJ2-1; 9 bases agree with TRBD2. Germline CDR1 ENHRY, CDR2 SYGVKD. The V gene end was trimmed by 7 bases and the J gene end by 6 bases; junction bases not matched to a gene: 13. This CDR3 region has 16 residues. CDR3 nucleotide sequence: TGTGCCATCACCCCCACCGGGACTAGCTTGGCCAATGAGCAGTTCTTC. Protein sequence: CAITPTGTSLANEQFF.

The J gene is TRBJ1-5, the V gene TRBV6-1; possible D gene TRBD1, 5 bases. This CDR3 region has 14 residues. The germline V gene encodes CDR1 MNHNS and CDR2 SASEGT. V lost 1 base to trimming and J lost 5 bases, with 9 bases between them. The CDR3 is CASSEGDSHQPQHF. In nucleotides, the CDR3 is TGTGCCAGCAGTGAAGGGGACTCACATCAGCCCCAGCATTTT.

This CDR3 reads CASMNTGRNTEAFF. DNA for the CDR3: TGTGCCAGCATGAATACAGGACGGAACACTGAAGCTTTCTTT. The V and J genes are TRBV6-4 and TRBJ1-1; the D gene is possibly TRBD1 (5 bases). Trimming pared 7 bases from V and 1 base from J, leaving 13 bases between. The V gene's germline CDR1 is MRHNA and CDR2 SNTAGT. This CDR3 spans 14 amino acids.

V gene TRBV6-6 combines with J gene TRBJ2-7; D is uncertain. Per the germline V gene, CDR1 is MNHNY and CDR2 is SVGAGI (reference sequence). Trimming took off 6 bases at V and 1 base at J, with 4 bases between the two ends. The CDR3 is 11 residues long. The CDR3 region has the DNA TGTGCCAGCAGATGGTCCTACGAGCAGTACTTC. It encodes CASRWSYEQYF.

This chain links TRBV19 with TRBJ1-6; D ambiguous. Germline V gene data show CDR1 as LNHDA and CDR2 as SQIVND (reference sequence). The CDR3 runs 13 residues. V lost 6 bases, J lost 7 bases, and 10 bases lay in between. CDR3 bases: TGTGCCAGTAGGCTATCGCAAAATTCACCCCTCCACTTT. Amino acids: CASRLSQNSPLHF.

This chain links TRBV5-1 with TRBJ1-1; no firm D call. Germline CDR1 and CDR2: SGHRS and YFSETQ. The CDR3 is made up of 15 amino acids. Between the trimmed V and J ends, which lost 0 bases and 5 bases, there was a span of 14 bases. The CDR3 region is CASSLAGLGETEAFF. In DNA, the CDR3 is TGCGCCAGCAGCTTGGCCGGGCTTGGGGAGACTGAAGCTTTCTTT.

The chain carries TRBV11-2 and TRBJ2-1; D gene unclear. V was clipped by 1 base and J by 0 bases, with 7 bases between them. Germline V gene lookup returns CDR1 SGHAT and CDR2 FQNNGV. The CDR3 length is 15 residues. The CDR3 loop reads CASSLVQGSYNEQFF. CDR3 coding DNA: TGTGCCAGCAGCTTAGTACAAGGCTCCTACAATGAGCAGTTCTTC.

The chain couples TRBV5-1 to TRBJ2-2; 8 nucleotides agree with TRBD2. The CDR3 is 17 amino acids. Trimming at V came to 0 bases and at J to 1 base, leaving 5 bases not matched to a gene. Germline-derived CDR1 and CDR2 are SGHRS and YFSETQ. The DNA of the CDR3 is TGCGCCAGCAGCTTGGACTCCGCGGGGGGGAACACCGGGGAGCTGTTTTTT. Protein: CASSLDSAGGNTGELFF.

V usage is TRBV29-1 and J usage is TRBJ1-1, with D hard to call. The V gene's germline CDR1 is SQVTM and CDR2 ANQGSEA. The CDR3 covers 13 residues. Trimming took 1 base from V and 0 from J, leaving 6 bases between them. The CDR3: CSVEGLLNTEAFF. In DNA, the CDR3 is TGCAGCGTTGAAGGGCTCTTGAACACTGAAGCTTTCTTT.

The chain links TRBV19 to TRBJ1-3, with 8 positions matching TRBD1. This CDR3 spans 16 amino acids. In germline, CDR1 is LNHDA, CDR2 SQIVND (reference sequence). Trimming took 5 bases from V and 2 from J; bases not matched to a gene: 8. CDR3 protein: CASSFRTGTPGNTIYF. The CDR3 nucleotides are TGTGCCAGTAGTTTCCGGACAGGGACCCCTGGAAACACCATATATTTT.

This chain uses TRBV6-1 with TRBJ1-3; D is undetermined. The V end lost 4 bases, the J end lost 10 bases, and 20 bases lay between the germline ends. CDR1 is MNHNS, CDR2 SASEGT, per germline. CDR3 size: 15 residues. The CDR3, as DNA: TGTGCCAGCAGTGCTCGACGGACTCTTAGTATGACCATATATTTT. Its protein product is CASSARRTLSMTIYF.

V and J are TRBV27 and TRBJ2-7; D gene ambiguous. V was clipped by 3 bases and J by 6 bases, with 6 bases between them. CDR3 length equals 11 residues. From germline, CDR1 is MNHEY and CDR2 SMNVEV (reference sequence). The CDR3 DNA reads TGTGCCAGCAGTTTTCGAGGCGAGCAGTACTTC. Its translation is CASSFRGEQYF.

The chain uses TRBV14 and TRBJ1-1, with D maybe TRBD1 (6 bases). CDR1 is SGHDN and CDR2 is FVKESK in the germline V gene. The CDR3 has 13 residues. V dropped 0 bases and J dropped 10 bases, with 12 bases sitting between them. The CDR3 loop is CASSQDLGGRAFF. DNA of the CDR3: TGTGCCAGCAGCCAAGATCTGGGGGGGCGAGCTTTCTTT. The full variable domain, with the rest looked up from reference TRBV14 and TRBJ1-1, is EAGVTQFPSHSVIEKGQTVTLRCDPISGHDNLYWYRRVMGKEIKFLLHFVKESKQDESGMPNNRFLAERTGGTYSTLKVQPAELEDSGVYFCASSQDLGGRAFFGQGTRLTVV.

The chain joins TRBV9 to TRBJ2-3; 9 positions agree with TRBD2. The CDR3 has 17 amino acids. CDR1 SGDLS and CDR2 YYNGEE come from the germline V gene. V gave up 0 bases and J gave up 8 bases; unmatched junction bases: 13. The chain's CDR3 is CASSVGASGGPMGTQYF. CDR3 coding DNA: TGTGCCAGCAGCGTAGGGGCCAGCGGGGGGCCGATGGGTACGCAGTATTTT. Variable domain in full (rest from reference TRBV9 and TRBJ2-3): DSGVTQTPKHLITATGQRVTLRCSPRSGDLSVYWYQQSLDQGLQFLIQYYNGEERAKGNILERFSAQQFPDLHSELNLSSLELGDSALYFCASSVGASGGPMGTQYFGPGTRLTVL.

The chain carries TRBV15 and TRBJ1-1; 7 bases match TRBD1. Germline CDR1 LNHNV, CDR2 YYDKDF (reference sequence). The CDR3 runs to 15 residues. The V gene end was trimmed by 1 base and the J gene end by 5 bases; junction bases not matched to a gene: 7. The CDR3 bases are TGTGCCACCAGCAGAGTAGAGGGGGCGAATACTGAAGCTTTCTTT. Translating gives CATSRVEGANTEAFF.